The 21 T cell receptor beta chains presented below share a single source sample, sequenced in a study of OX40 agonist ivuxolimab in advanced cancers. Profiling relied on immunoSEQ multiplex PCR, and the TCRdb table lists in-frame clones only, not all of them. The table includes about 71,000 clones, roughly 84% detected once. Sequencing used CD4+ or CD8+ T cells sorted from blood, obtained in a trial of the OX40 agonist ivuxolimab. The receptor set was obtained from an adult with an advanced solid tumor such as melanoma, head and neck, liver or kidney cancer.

The CDR3 DNA reads as TGTGCCAGCAGCTTGCGAGCTAATGAGCAGTTCTTC. It is translated as CASSLRANEQFF. The V and J genes are TRBV7-2 and TRBJ2-1; D is unclear. The length of the CDR3 is 12 residues. Germline V CDR1 and CDR2: SGHTA, FQGNSA. V lost 3 bases and J 7 bases, leaving 7 bases between the germline ends.

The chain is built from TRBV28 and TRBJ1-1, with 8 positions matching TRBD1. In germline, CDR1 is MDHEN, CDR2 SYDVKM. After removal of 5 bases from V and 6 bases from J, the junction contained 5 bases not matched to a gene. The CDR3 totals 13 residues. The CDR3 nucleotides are TGTGCCAGCAGTGCCGGACAGGGCTCTGAAGCTTTCTTT. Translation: CASSAGQGSEAFF.

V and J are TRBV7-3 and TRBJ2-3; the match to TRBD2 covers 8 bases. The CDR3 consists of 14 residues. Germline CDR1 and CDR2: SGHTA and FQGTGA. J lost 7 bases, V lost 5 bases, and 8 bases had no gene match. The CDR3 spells CASSARGGQNTQYF. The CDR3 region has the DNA TGTGCCAGCAGCGCCCGGGGGGGGCAAAATACGCAGTATTTT.

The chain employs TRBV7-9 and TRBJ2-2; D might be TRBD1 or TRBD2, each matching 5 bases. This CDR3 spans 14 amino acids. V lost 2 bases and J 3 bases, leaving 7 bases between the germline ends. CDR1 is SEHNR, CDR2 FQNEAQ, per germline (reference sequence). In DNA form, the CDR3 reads TGTGCCAGCAGCTTAAGAGGGGACACCGGGGAGCTGTTTTTT. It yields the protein CASSLRGDTGELFF.

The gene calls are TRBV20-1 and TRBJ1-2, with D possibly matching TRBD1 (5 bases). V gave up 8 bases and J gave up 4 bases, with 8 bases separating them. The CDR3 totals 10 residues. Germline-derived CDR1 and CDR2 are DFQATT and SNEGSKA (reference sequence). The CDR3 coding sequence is TGCAGTCCCGGGGGCTATGGCTACACCTTC. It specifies CSPGGYGYTF.

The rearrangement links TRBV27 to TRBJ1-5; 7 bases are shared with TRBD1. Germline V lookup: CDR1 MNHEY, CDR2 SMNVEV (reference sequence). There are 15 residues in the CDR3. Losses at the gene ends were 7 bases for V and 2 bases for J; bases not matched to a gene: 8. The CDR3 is CASTPPTGGNQPQHF. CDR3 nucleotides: TGTGCCAGCACACCGCCTACAGGGGGCAATCAGCCCCAGCATTTT.

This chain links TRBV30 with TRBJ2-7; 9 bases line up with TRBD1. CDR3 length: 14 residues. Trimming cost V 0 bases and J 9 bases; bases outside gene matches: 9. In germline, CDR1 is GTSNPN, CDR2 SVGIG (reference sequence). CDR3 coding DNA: TGTGCCTGGAGTGTCTGGACAGGGGTGGTTGGGCAGTACTTC. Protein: CAWSVWTGVVGQYF. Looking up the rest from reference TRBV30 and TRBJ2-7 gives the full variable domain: SQTIHQWPATLVQPVGSPLSLECTVEGTSNPNLYWYRQAAGRGLQLLFYSVGIGQISSEVPQNLSASRPQDRQFILSSKKLLLSDSGFYLCAWSVWTGVVGQYFGPGTRLTVT.

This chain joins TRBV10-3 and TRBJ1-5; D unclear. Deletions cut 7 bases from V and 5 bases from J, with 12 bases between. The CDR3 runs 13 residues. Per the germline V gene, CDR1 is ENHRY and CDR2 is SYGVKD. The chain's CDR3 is CAINLHKDQPQHF. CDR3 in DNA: TGTGCCATCAACTTACATAAGGATCAGCCCCAGCATTTT.

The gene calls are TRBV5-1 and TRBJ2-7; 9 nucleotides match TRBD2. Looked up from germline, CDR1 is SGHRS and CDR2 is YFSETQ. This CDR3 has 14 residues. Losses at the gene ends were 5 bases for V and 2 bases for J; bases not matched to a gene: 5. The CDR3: CASRVTSGTYEQYF. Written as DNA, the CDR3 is TGCGCCAGCAGGGTGACTAGCGGTACCTACGAGCAGTACTTC.

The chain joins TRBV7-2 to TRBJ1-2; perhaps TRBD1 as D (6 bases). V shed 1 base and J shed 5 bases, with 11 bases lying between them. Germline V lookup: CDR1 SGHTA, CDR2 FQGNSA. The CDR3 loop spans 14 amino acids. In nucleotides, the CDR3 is TGTGCCAGCAGCTTAGGAGGGGGACCTTATGGCTACACCTTC. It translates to CASSLGGGPYGYTF.

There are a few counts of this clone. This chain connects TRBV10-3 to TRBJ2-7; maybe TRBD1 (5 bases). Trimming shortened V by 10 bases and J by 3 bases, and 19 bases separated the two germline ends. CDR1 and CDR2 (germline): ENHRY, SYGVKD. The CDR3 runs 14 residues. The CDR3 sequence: CATAFKGRDYEQYF. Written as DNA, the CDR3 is TGTGCCACCGCATTTAAAGGCAGGGACTACGAGCAGTACTTC.

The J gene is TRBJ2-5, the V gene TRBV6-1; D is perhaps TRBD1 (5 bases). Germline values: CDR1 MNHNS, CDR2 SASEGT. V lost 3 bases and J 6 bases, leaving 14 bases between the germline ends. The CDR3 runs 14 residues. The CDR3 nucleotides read TGTGCCAGCAGTGAGGGGCCAGCTGGGCAGACCCAGTACTTC. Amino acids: CASSEGPAGQTQYF.

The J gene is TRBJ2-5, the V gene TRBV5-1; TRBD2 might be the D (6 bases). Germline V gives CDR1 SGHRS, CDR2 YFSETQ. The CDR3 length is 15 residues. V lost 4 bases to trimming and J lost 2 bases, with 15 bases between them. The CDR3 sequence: CASSMVVGGQETQYF. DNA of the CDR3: TGCGCCAGCAGCATGGTAGTGGGGGGTCAAGAGACCCAGTACTTC.

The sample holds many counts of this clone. The CDR3 sequence: CASRITSGASYNEQFF. The CDR3 nucleotides are TGTGCCAGTAGGATAACTAGCGGGGCCTCCTACAATGAGCAGTTCTTC. J is TRBJ2-1 and V is TRBV19; 10 bases align to TRBD2. CDR1 LNHDA and CDR2 SQIVND come from the germline V gene (reference sequence). V lost 6 bases and J lost 0; bases outside the gene matches: 5. The CDR3 is 16 amino acids.

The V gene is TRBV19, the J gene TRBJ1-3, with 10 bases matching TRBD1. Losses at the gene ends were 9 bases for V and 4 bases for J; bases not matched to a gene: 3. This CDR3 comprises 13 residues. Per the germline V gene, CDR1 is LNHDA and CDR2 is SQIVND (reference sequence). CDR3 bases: TGTGCCAGCGGGACAGGGGAAGGAAACACCATATATTTT. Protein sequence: CASGTGEGNTIYF.

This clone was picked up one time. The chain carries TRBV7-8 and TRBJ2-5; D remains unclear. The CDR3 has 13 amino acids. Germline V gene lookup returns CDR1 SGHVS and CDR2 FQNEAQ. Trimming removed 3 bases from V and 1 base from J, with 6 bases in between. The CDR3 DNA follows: TGTGCCAGCAGCTTCCGGCCCCAAGAGACCCAGTACTTC. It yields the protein CASSFRPQETQYF.

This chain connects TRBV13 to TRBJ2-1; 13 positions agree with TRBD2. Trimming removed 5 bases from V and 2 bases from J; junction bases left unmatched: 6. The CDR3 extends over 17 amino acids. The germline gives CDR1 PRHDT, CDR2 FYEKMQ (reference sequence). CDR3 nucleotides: TGTGCCAGCAGCCCCTGGACTAGCGGGGGAACCTACAATGAGCAGTTCTTC. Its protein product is CASSPWTSGGTYNEQFF.

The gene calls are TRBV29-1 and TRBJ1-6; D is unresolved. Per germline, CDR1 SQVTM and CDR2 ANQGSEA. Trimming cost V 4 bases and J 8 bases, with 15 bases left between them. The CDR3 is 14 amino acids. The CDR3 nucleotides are TGCAGCGTTGTGAAGGACGGCGGTTATTCACCCCTCCACTTT. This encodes CSVVKDGGYSPLHF.

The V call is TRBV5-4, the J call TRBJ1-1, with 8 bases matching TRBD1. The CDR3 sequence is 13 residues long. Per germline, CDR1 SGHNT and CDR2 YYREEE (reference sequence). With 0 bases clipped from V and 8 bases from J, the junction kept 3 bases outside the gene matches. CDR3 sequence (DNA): TGTGCCAGCAGCTTGGGTGGGACAGGAGAAGCTTTCTTT. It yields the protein CASSLGGTGEAFF.

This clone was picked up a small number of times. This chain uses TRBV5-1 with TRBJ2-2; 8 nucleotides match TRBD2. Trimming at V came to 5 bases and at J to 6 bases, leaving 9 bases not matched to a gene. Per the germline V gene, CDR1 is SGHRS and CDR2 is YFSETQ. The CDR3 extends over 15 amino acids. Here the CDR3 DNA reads TGCGCCAGCAGAGGAGCGGGAGCGGGCGCCGGGGAGCTGTTTTTT. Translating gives CASRGAGAGAGELFF.

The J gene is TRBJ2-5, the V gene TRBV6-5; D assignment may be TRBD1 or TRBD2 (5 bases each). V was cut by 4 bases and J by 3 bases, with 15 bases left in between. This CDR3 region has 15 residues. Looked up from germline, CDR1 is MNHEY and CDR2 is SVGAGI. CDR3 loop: CASSFRRDAKETQYF. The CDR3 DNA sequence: TGTGCCAGCAGTTTTCGCCGGGACGCTAAAGAGACCCAGTACTTC.